This TCR beta chain was profiled in a study of early T cells in non-severe SARS-CoV-2 infection. Regarding the study as a whole: VDJdb matching, biased toward anti-spike CD8 responses, missed private and CD4 specificities.

In this sample, this clonotype turned up many times. Its antigen is currently unknown. As part of library construction, unique molecular identifiers were attached to individual cDNA molecules. TCRdb passed the 5' RACE reads through MiXCR, listing each CDR3 protein once. This sample carries 45,000 to 75,000 distinct CDR3 sequences, around 6% of them seen once, and the ten largest clones take roughly 7.1%. V lost 5 bases and J 4 bases, leaving 20 bases between the germline ends. Per germline, CDR1 LNHDA and CDR2 SQIVND (reference sequence). The CDR3 totals 16 residues. This receptor was taken from an adult who was a healthcare worker with PCR-confirmed SARS-CoV-2 infection or an uninfected control (not recorded which). J is TRBJ1-2 and V is TRBV19, with D tentatively TRBD1 (5 bases). The material sequenced was whole blood. The CDR3 DNA reads as TGTGCCAGTAGTGCCACCGGTACGCCGAGGGGCTATGGCTACACCTTC. Its translation is CASSATGTPRGYGYTF.